This T cell receptor beta chain was identified in a study of T-cell reconstitution after alpha-beta-depleted transplantation in children. Unique molecular identifiers featured in how the TCRbeta library was prepared. TCRdb reprocessed the PCR reads with MiXCR, giving one entry per CDR3 protein. The sample shows roughly 200,000 distinct CDR3 sequences, about 9.2% of them seen only once. Trimming at V came to 2 bases and at J to 0 bases, leaving 7 bases not matched to a gene. CDR3 length: 17 amino acids. The sequence was obtained from a human donor who donated a stem cell graft to a child with acute lymphoblastic leukemia. The sequenced sample was PBMCs from the stem cell graft donor, obtained from the stem cell graft. The V call is TRBV12-3 or TRBV12-4, the J call TRBJ2-1; 7 nucleotides line up with TRBD2. The CDR3 DNA reads as TGTGCCAGCAGTTTAAGCCCAGCGGGGAGCTCCTACAATGAGCAGTTCTTC. Protein: CASSLSPAGSSYNEQFF.